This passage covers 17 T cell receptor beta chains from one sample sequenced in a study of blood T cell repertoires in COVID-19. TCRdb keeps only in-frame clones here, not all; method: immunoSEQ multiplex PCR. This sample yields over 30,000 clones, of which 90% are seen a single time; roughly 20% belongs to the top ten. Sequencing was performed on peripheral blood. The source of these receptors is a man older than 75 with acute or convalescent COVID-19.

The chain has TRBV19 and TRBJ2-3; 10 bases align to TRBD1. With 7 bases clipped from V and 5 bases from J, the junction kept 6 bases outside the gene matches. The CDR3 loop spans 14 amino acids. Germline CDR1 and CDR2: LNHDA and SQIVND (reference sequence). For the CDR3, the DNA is TGTGCCAGTACAGGGGACAGGGGAAGAGATACGCAGTATTTT. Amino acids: CASTGDRGRDTQYF.

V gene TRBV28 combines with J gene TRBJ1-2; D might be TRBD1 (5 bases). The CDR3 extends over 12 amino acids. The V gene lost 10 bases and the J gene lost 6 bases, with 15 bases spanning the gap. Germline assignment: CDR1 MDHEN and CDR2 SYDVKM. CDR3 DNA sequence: TGTGCCACGGCCGGGACTGTCGATGGCTACACCTTC. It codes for CATAGTVDGYTF.

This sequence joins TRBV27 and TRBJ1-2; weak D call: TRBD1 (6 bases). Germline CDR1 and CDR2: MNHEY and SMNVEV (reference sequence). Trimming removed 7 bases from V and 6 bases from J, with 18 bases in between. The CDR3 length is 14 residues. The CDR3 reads CASMKSGGGHGYTF. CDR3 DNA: TGTGCCAGCATGAAGTCTGGGGGGGGCCATGGCTACACCTTC.

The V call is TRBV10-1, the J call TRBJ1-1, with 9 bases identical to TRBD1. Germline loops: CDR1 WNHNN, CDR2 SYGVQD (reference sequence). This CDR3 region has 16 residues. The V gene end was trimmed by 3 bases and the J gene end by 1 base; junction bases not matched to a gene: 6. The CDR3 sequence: CASSENRGLGNTEAFF. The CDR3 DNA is TGCGCCAGCAGTGAAAACAGGGGGCTGGGGAACACTGAAGCTTTCTTT.

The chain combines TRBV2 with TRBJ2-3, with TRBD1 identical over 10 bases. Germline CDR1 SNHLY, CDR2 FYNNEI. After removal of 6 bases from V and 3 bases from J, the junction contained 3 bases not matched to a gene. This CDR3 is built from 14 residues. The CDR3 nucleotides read TGTGCCAGCAGCCTGGACAGGGGGACAGATACGCAGTATTTT. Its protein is CASSLDRGTDTQYF.

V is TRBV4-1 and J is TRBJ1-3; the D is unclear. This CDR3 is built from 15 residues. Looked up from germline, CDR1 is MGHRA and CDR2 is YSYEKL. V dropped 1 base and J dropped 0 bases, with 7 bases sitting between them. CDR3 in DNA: TGCGCCAGCAGCCAAGTAGTTCTCTCTGGAAACACCATATATTTT. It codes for CASSQVVLSGNTIYF.

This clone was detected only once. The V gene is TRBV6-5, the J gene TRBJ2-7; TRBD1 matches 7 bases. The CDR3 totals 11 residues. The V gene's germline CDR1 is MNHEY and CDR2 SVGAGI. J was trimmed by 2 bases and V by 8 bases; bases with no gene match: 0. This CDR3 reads CASQGAYEQYF. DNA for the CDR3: TGTGCCAGCCAGGGGGCCTACGAGCAGTACTTC.

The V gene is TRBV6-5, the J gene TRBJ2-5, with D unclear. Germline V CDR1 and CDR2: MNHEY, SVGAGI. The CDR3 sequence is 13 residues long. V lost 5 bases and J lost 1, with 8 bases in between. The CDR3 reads CASSPLFQETQYF. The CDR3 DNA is TGTGCCAGCAGTCCACTTTTCCAAGAGACCCAGTACTTC.

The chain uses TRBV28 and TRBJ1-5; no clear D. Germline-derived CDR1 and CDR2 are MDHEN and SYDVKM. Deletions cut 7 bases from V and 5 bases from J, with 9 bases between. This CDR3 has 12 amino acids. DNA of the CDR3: TGTGCCAGCACCCAGAGGCATCAGCCCCAGCATTTT. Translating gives CASTQRHQPQHF.

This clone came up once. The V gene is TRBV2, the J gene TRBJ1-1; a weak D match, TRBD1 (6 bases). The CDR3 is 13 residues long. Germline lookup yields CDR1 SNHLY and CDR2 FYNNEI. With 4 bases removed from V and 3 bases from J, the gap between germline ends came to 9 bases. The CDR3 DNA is TGTGCCAGCAGTGGAGGACAGTACACTGAAGCTTTCTTT. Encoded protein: CASSGGQYTEAFF.

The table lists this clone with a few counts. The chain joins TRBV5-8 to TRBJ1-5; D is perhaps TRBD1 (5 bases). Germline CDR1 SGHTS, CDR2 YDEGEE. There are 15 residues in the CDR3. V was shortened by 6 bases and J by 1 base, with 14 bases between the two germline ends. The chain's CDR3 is CASTPRQFSNQPQHF. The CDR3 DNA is TGTGCCAGCACCCCCCGACAGTTCAGCAATCAGCCCCAGCATTTT. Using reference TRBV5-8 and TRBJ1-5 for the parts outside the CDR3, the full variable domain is EAGVTQSPTHLIKTRGQQATLRCSPISGHTSVYWYQQALGLGLQFLLWYDEGEERNRGNFPPRFSGRQFPNYSSELNVNALELEDSALYLCASTPRQFSNQPQHFGDGTRLSIL.

CDR3 sequence reads: CASSTSTGSGANVLTF. The CDR3 bases are TGCGCCAGCAGCACCTCTACAGGGTCTGGGGCCAACGTCCTGACTTTC. The V gene is TRBV5-1, the J gene TRBJ2-6, with D possibly TRBD1 on 6 matching bases. Germline V gene sequence: CDR1 SGHRS, CDR2 YFSETQ. V shed 4 bases and J shed 1 base, with 12 bases lying between them. This CDR3 contains 16 residues.

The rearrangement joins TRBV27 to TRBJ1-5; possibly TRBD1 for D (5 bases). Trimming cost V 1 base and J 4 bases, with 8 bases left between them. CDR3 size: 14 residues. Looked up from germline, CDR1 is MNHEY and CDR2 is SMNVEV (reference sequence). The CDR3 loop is CASSLWAGNQPQHF. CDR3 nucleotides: TGTGCCAGCAGTTTATGGGCAGGGAATCAGCCCCAGCATTTT.

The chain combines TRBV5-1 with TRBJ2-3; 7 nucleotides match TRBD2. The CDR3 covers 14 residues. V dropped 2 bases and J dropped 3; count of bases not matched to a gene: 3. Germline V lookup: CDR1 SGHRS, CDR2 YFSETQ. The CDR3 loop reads CASSFWGGTDTQYF. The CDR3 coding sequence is TGCGCCAGCAGCTTCTGGGGGGGGACAGATACGCAGTATTTT.

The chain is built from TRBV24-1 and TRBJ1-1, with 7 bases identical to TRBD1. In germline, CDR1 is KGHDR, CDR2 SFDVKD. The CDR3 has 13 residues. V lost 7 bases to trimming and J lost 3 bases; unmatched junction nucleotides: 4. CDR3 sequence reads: CATSAQGYTEAFF. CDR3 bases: TGTGCCACCAGCGCACAGGGGTACACTGAAGCTTTCTTT.

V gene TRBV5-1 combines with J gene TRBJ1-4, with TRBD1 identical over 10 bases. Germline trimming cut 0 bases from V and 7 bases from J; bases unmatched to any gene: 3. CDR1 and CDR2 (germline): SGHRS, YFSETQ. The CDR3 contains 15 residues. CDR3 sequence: CASSLGQGAGEKLFF. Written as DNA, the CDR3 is TGCGCCAGCAGCTTGGGACAGGGGGCGGGTGAAAAACTGTTTTTT. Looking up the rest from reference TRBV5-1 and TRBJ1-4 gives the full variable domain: KAGVTQTPRYLIKTRGQQVTLSCSPISGHRSVSWYQQTPGQGLQFLFEYFSETQRNKGNFPGRFSGRQFSNSRSEMNVSTLELGDSALYLCASSLGQGAGEKLFFGSGTQLSVL.

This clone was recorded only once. For the CDR3, the DNA is TGTGCCAGCAGCTTGCCGGCAGGGAACACTGAAGCTTTCTTT. It specifies CASSLPAGNTEAFF. The chain couples TRBV5-4 to TRBJ1-1; no clear D. Germline V gene sequence: CDR1 SGHNT, CDR2 YYREEE (reference sequence). Between the trimmed V and J ends, which lost 1 base and 1 base, there was a span of 8 bases. The CDR3 length is 14 residues.